This T cell receptor (beta chain) was retrieved from a study of blood T cells in healthy people across ages (dated by TCRdb to between 2015 and 2017). Describing the broader study: In model experiments, template switching captured about one uniquely barcoded TCR beta cDNA molecule for every two T cells. The study measured age-related changes in TCR beta repertoire diversity using deep sequencing normalized with unique cDNA molecular identifiers. For two donors (one aged 18 to 29 and one aged 80 or older), the study analyzed two additional independent replicas of 1 million unique cDNA reads from the same blood draw. The donors were divided into four age groups: young (average around 16 years), middle-aged (about 40), aged (approximately 59) and long-lived (roughly 82). To avoid experimental bias, donors of different ages were spread randomly across the sequencing lanes.

The paper as a whole reports these results and caveats: Estimates of total diversity based on one million sequenced T cells were regarded as lower bounds and as underestimates. Conclusive comparison of naive and antigen-experienced compartments was prevented by the profiling of bulk unsorted PBMCs. Compared with the aged group, the long-lived group had more naive CD4+ T cells, fewer expanded clones and increased TCR diversity, a pattern suggesting age selection. Observed TCR beta diversity per million T cells fell roughly linearly with age, and a significant reduction was already apparent by age about 36. The percentage of naive T cells measured by flow cytometry correlated strongly with observed TCR beta diversity. Because donor CMV infection status was unknown, age-related changes in expanded clonotypes were potentially confounded.

Libraries came from 5' RACE. Sequenced using an Illumina HiSeq 2500. A second about 7 to 12 cycle PCR used a sample-barcoded 5' primer and a J-beta primer mix. A template-switch 5' adaptor carrying 12 random nucleotides introduced a unique molecular identifier onto each TCR beta cDNA molecule. Each sample yielded at least 3 million CDR3-containing paired-end reads. The Mint cDNA synthesis kit, primed by a TRBC-specific oligonucleotide, was used to synthesize first-strand cDNA from all RNA. All cDNA was treated with uracil-DNA glycosylase and then went through a first 18-cycle PCR with the universal primers M1SS and BC2_uni_R. Under the source paper's analysis protocol: Normalization of each sample was performed by random selection of 1 million high-quality reads, each carrying a distinct molecular identifier. Reads sharing molecular identifiers were discarded rather than binned into consensus sequences. MiTCR, with a Q25 quality threshold and the strictest error-elimination algorithm, was used for CDR3 identification, clonotype clustering and error correction. Lower-bound total TCR beta diversity was estimated with a nonparametric unseen species model using Euler transformation. TCRdb redid the processing of the public reads, applying fastp at Q25 and MiXCR, and retained in-frame beta chains. A single entry per CDR3 protein holds the most common genes and DNA from its merged rows. The V and J calls were not made by the authors but by TCRdb's processing. For this sample the table gives around 1,700,000 distinct CDR3 sequences, of which 25% to 30% were detected only once. The ten largest clones represent 6.5% to 8.5% of the sample.

This clonotype was seen a handful of times. Its antigen remains unidentified. Base qualities are not at hand, and no much larger clone is one base apart. The donors were about 40 Caucasian individuals from Russia, aged roughly 6 to 100 years, who were systemically healthy. Approximately 9.7 milliliters of peripheral blood were drawn from each donor into EDTA-treated Vacutainer tubes. PBMCs were isolated by Ficoll-Paque density-gradient centrifugation, with at least 6 million obtained per sample. Total RNA was extracted from PBMCs with Trizol reagent, with at least 6 micrograms obtained per sample. For every donor, an aliquot of PBMCs went through flow cytometry to measure the percentages of naive CD45RAhigh/CD27high T cells. V drops 1 base and J drops 1 base, leaving 6 bases in between. The CDR3 starts with the cysteine, ends with the phenylalanine, and has 13 residues. Of the read, only the CDR3 DNA is kept; its 39 bases are in frame from base 1. Taken from the germline V gene, the CDR1 and CDR2 loops are SQVTM and ANQGSEA.

Specimen: blood. This sequence uses TRBV29-1 and TRBJ2-3; the D call could be TRBD1 or TRBD2, with each sharing 5 bases. The origin of this receptor is a woman aged 25-40 years in good health. DNA sequence: TGCAGCGTTGAAGGGGACGGCACAGATACGCAGTATTTT. Translated, it gives CSVEGDGTDTQYF.